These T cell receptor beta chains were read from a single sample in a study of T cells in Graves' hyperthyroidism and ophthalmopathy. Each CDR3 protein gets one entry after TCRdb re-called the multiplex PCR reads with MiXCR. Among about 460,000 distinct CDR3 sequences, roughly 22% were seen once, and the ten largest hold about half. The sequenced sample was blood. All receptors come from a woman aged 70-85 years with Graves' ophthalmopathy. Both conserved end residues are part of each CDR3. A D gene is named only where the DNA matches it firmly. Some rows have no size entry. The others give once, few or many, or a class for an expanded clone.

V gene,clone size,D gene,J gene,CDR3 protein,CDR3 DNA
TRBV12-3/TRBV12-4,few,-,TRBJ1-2,CASKDVRDNYGYTF,TGTGCCAGCAAGGACGTCAGAGATAACTATGGCTACACCTTC
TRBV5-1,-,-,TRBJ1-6,CASSSDKNSPLHF,TGCGCCAGCAGCTCGGACAAGAATTCACCCCTCCACTTT
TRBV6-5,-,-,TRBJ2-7,CASSYSESRAYEQYF,TGTGCCAGCAGTTACTCGGAGTCTCGGGCCTACGAGCAGTACTTC
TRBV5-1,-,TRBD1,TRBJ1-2,CASSIQGANGYTF,TGCGCCAGCAGCATACAGGGGGCCAATGGCTACACCTTC
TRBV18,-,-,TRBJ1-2,CASSSNEGGYTF,TGTGCCAGCTCATCAAACGAGGGTGGCTACACCTTC
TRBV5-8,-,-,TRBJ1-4,CASTWLGNEKLFF,TGTGCCAGCACCTGGCTGGGTAATGAAAAACTGTTTTTT
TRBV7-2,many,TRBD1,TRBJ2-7,CASSLSQGQGRGLEQYF,TGTGCCAGCAGCTTAAGCCAAGGACAGGGTAGGGGCCTCGAGCAGTACTTC
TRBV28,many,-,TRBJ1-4,CASSLYRETATNEKLFF,TGTGCCAGCAGTTTATATCGCGAGACTGCAACTAATGAAAAACTGTTTTTT
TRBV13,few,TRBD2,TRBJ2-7,CASSWGLANYEQYF,TGTGCCAGCAGCTGGGGACTAGCGAACTACGAGCAGTACTTC
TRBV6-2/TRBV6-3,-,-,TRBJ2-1,CASSYKRRGSYNEQFF,TGTGCCAGCAGTTACAAGAGGCGGGGCTCCTACAATGAGCAGTTCTTC
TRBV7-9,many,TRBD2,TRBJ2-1,CASSWIIGTSGSYNEQFF,TGTGCCAGCAGCTGGATAATAGGGACTAGCGGGTCCTACAATGAGCAGTTCTTC
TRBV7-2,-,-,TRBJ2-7,CASGLEGFFYEQYF,TGTGCCAGTGGACTGGAAGGTTTTTTCTACGAGCAGTACTTC
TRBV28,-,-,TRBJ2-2,CASRDPFWKGTGELFF,TGTGCCAGCAGAGACCCGTTTTGGAAAGGCACCGGGGAGCTGTTTTTT
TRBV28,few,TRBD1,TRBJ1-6,CASSPSTGGWSPLHF,TGTGCCAGCAGCCCGTCCACAGGGGGCTGGTCACCCCTCCACTTT
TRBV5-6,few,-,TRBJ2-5,CASSLVHQETQYF,TGTGCCAGCAGCTTGGTGCACCAAGAGACCCAGTACTTC
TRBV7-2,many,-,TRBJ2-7,CASSSALGAEQYF,TGTGCCAGCAGCTCCGCCCTTGGAGCCGAGCAGTACTTC
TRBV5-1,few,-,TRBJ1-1,CASSLLDGNTEAFF,TGCGCCAGCAGCTTGCTGGACGGGAACACTGAAGCTTTCTTT